This paragraph covers one T cell receptor (beta chain) sequence. This entry comes from a study of blood T cell repertoires in COVID-19. Study-wide context: Samples taken during acute and convalescent COVID-19 were collected in the United States, Italy and Spain.

As processed by the authors: Reference gene primer amplification gave estimated nucleated cell counts. Sequenced by immunoSEQ multiplex PCR; TCRdb stores in-frame clones only, minus some. That table furnishes V, J and clone size, whereas the DNA furnished D and trimming. The profile shows around 70,000 clones, around nine tenths of them singletons. The CDR3 is 15 residues long. Trimming at V came to 3 bases and at J to 8 bases, leaving 9 bases not matched to a gene. The germline V gene encodes CDR1 SEHNR and CDR2 FQNEAQ (reference sequence). J is TRBJ1-2 and V is TRBV7-9; 10 positions agree with TRBD1. This clonotype was sampled from a young woman with acute or convalescent COVID-19. The specimen sequenced was peripheral blood. The CDR3 DNA reads TGTGCCAGCAGCTTTGGGACAGGGGAGGGCGAGGGCTACACCTTC. As protein: CASSFGTGEGEGYTF.